One T cell receptor beta chain is described in this entry. Authors' methods: Amplification of reference gene primers provided the estimated nucleated cell counts. This table comes from immunoSEQ multiplex PCR, and its TCRdb copy is limited to in-frame clones, with some not included. D and trimming were read from the DNA, whereas the V and J calls and clone size are those reported in that table. The table records some 150,000 clones, about 84% of them present only once. The entry originates in a study of blood T cell repertoires in COVID-19. Background on the study: The study drew acute and convalescent COVID-19 samples from the United States, Italy and Spain.

This clonotype originated in a man in his sixties with active or convalescent COVID-19. The sequencing input was peripheral blood.

The CDR3: CASSLSGTSGIYEQFF. CDR3 sequence (DNA): TGTGCCAGTAGTTTATCCGGGACTAGCGGGATCTATGAGCAGTTCTTC. The V call is TRBV19, the J call TRBJ2-1; 13 bases align to TRBD2. Germline V CDR1 and CDR2: LNHDA, SQIVND (reference sequence). V trimming: 5 bases; J trimming: 8 bases; junction bases outside the gene matches: 9. The CDR3 totals 16 residues.